This TCR beta chain was sequenced for a study of T cells in Graves' hyperthyroidism and ophthalmopathy. Study observations and caveats: Ophthalmopathy onset followed model prediction by a median approximately seven months.

Orbital computed tomography and thyroid ultrasound, together with serum TRAb and thyroxine and clinical symptoms, were used for diagnoses. The CDR3 consists of 16 residues. The germline V gene has CDR1 KGHDR and CDR2 SFDVKD. V gave up 0 bases and J gave up 7 bases; unmatched junction bases: 8. Amplification of TCR beta CDR3 regions was performed using RNA transcripts as template. First-round RT-PCR of the TCR CDR3 relied on the HTBI primer set. TCRdb passed the multiplex PCR reads through MiXCR, listing each CDR3 protein once. The table includes about 360,000 distinct CDR3 sequences, 25% detected once. A note on this clonotype: Its target is not known.

The rearrangement links TRBV24-1 to TRBJ2-5, with TRBD1 matching 9 bases. The sequencing sample was made of blood. The receptor was derived from a man aged 45-65 years with Graves' hyperthyroidism. CDR3 sequence (DNA): TGTGCCACCAGTGATTTGATGGACAGGGGAACAGGGACCCAGTACTTC. Its protein product is CATSDLMDRGTGTQYF.